The 25 T cell receptor beta chains listed next were all sequenced from one sample in a study of immune evolution from preneoplasia to lung adenocarcinoma. Measured with immunoSEQ multiplex PCR; TCRdb has only the in-frame clones, and not every one. The sample has more than 13,000 clones; around three quarters are singletons. Sample: FFPE minimally invasive lung adenocarcinoma tissue. Source of these receptors: a person aged 65 to 85 with lung adenocarcinoma.

This clone was counted a single time. DNA for the CDR3: TGTGCCAGCCGAAGGGGACCCTACGAGCAGTACTTC. Its translation is CASRRGPYEQYF. The J gene is TRBJ2-7, the V gene TRBV28; the D call may be TRBD1 or TRBD2 (5 bases each). CDR3 size: 12 residues. V lost 8 bases to trimming and J lost 2 bases, with 10 bases between them. The germline V gene encodes CDR1 MDHEN and CDR2 SYDVKM.

The V call is TRBV30, the J call TRBJ2-7; D unresolved. CDR1 GTSNPN and CDR2 SVGIG come from the germline V gene (reference sequence). CDR3 size: 14 residues. Trimming removed 0 bases from V and 6 bases from J, with 15 bases in between. In DNA form, the CDR3 reads TGTGCCTGGAGTGTAGATTTAAACCCTACCGAGCAGTACTTC. It encodes CAWSVDLNPTEQYF. Complete variable domain (other parts from reference TRBV30 and TRBJ2-7): SQTIHQWPATLVQPVGSPLSLECTVEGTSNPNLYWYRQAAGRGLQLLFYSVGIGQISSEVPQNLSASRPQDRQFILSSKKLLLSDSGFYLCAWSVDLNPTEQYFGPGTRLTVT.

This chain connects TRBV6-4 to TRBJ2-1; TRBD2 agrees at 14 bases. Germline trimming cut 3 bases from V and 15 bases from J; bases unmatched to any gene: 4. CDR3 length: 13 residues. Germline CDR1 and CDR2: MRHNA and SNTAGT. CDR3 sequence reads: CASSEGTSGGGFF. CDR3 bases: TGTGCCAGCAGTGAAGGGACTAGCGGGGGCGGGTTCTTC.

V usage is TRBV5-8 and J usage is TRBJ2-2, with 7 bases matching TRBD1. With 4 bases clipped from V and 0 bases from J, the junction kept 6 bases outside the gene matches. CDR1 is SGHTS, CDR2 YDEGEE, per germline. CDR3 length: 16 residues. CDR3 loop: CASSPRQGTNTGELFF. The CDR3 DNA reads as TGTGCCAGCAGCCCCCGACAGGGAACGAACACCGGGGAGCTGTTTTTT.

The chain employs TRBV6-4 and TRBJ1-5; D perhaps matches TRBD1 (5 bases). V was pared by 1 base and J by 6 bases, with 7 bases between. In germline, CDR1 is MRHNA, CDR2 SNTAGT. The CDR3 extends over 13 amino acids. The CDR3 bases are TGTGCCAGCAGTGACTGGGGGGTTCAGCCCCAGCATTTT. This codes for CASSDWGVQPQHF.

The chain combines TRBV28 with TRBJ2-2, with TRBD1 identical over 7 bases. The J segment lost 6 bases and the V segment lost 7 bases, leaving 11 bases of the junction unmatched. The CDR3 consists of 15 residues. CDR1 MDHEN and CDR2 SYDVKM come from the germline V gene. The CDR3 region has the DNA TGTGCCAGCAATACCAGGGGGAATCTCGCCGGGGAGCTGTTTTTT. As protein: CASNTRGNLAGELFF. Full variable domain (outside the CDR3, taken from reference TRBV28 and TRBJ2-2): DVKVTQSSRYLVKRTGEKVFLECVQDMDHENMFWYRQDPGLGLRLIYFSYDVKMKEKGDIPEGYSVSREKKERFSLILESASTNQTSMYLCASNTRGNLAGELFFGEGSRLTVL.

The chain carries TRBV11-3 and TRBJ2-7, with TRBD1 identical over 7 bases. The CDR3 spans 17 residues. J gave up 0 bases and V 1 base, and 9 bases lay outside the gene matches. CDR1 SGHNT and CDR2 YENEEA come from the germline V gene. The CDR3 DNA is TGTGCCAGCAGCTTAGTCTTATCCCGGGACAGCTCCTACGAGCAGTACTTC. Protein product: CASSLVLSRDSSYEQYF.

The rearrangement joins TRBV6-1 to TRBJ2-7; the match to TRBD1 covers 10 bases. The trim removed 9 bases at V and 1 base at J, leaving 3 bases unmatched. The length of the CDR3 is 13 residues. Germline CDR1 MNHNS, CDR2 SASEGT. CDR3 DNA: TGTGCCAGTGGACAGGGGGGTTCCTACGAGCAGTACTTC. It translates to CASGQGGSYEQYF.

The chain is built from TRBV11-2 and TRBJ2-5; D possibly corresponds to TRBD1 (6 bases). This CDR3 is built from 14 residues. The germline V gene encodes CDR1 SGHAT and CDR2 FQNNGV. The V and J ends lost 6 bases and 5 bases respectively, with 16 bases between them. CDR3 DNA: TGTGCCAGCAGTCTTGACAGGACCCGGGAGACCCAGTACTTC. It encodes CASSLDRTRETQYF.

The chain couples TRBV28 to TRBJ2-7; D not resolved. V shed 5 bases and J shed 2 bases, with 7 bases lying between them. The CDR3 consists of 12 residues. CDR1 is MDHEN, CDR2 SYDVKM, per germline. CDR3 protein: CASSPSTYEQYF. The CDR3 DNA follows: TGTGCCAGCAGTCCATCGACCTACGAGCAGTACTTC.

The rearrangement joins TRBV30 to TRBJ2-7; possible D gene TRBD2, 5 bases. CDR1 is GTSNPN, CDR2 SVGIG, per germline (reference sequence). The CDR3 runs 14 residues. The V end lost 2 bases, the J end lost 4 bases, and 15 bases lay between the germline ends. The CDR3 DNA reads TGTGCCTGGAGTCCCCTCGGACGGGAATACGAGCAGTACTTC. It translates to CAWSPLGREYEQYF.

J is TRBJ1-3 and V is TRBV11-2, with D hard to call. The CDR3 has 15 amino acids. V lost 5 bases, J lost 0 bases, and 11 bases lay in between. Germline V gives CDR1 SGHAT, CDR2 FQNNGV. CDR3 DNA sequence: TGTGCCAGCAGCCGAGGACTCAACTCTGGAAACACCATATATTTT. This sequence encodes CASSRGLNSGNTIYF.

This sequence joins TRBV11-2 and TRBJ2-7, with D hard to call. Trimming shortened V by 3 bases and J by 2 bases, and 11 bases separated the two germline ends. The CDR3 runs to 14 residues. Germline V gives CDR1 SGHAT, CDR2 FQNNGV. The CDR3 loop is CASSLGSAAYEQYF. CDR3 in DNA: TGTGCCAGCAGCTTGGGCTCAGCAGCCTACGAGCAGTACTTC.

This clone has a handful of counts. The V and J genes are TRBV2 and TRBJ1-5; maybe TRBD1 (5 bases). The CDR3 contains 14 residues. CDR1 is SNHLY, CDR2 FYNNEI, per germline. V was pared by 1 base and J by 6 bases, with 10 bases between. Here the CDR3 reads CASSEVQGGQPQHF. The CDR3 DNA reads as TGTGCCAGCAGTGAAGTGCAGGGTGGTCAGCCCCAGCATTTT. The complete variable domain, with remaining parts taken from reference TRBV2 and TRBJ1-5, reads EPEVTQTPSHQVTQMGQEVILRCVPISNHLYFYWYRQILGQKVEFLVSFYNNEISEKSEIFDDQFSVERPDGSNFTLKIRSTKLEDSAMYFCASSEVQGGQPQHFGDGTRLSIL.

The chain uses TRBV30 and TRBJ2-3; 8 nucleotides align to TRBD2. CDR1 is GTSNPN, CDR2 SVGIG, per germline (reference sequence). V dropped 7 bases and J dropped 6; count of bases not matched to a gene: 6. The CDR3 is made up of 12 amino acids. This CDR3 is CASPSSGDTQYF. In DNA, the CDR3 is TGTGCCTCACCGTCTAGCGGGGATACGCAGTATTTT.

This rearrangement joins TRBV2 to TRBJ2-7, with D unresolved. The CDR3 is 14 residues long. Germline V gives CDR1 SNHLY, CDR2 FYNNEI. The V end was cut by 8 bases, the J end by 2 bases, with 16 bases between. The CDR3 nucleotides read TGTGCCAGCTCAAGTACAGAAAATCCCTACGAGCAGTACTTC. It codes for CASSSTENPYEQYF.

A single count supports this clone. The genes are TRBV4-1 and TRBJ2-1; 12 nucleotides agree with TRBD2. J gave up 8 bases and V 4 bases, and 3 bases lay outside the gene matches. CDR3 length: 14 amino acids. Germline-derived CDR1 and CDR2 are MGHRA and YSYEKL. CDR3 sequence reads: CASSPGLAGYEQFF. DNA for the CDR3: TGCGCCAGCAGCCCGGGACTAGCGGGTTATGAGCAGTTCTTC.

CDR3 region: CASGDAGNQPQHF. The DNA of the CDR3 is TGTGCTAGTGGAGACGCAGGGAATCAGCCCCAGCATTTT. The genes are TRBV12-5 and TRBJ1-5; D is possibly TRBD1 (5 bases). Trimming took 6 bases from V and 4 from J, leaving 10 bases between them. This CDR3 is built from 13 residues. Per germline, CDR1 LGHNT and CDR2 FRNRAP.

The rearrangement joins TRBV9 to TRBJ1-1; tentative D call: TRBD1 (5 bases). The CDR3 spans 13 residues. V was cut by 4 bases and J by 2 bases, with 9 bases left in between. In germline, CDR1 is SGDLS, CDR2 YYNGEE. The CDR3 DNA reads TGTGCCAGCAGCCAACAGGTTAACACTGAAGCTTTCTTT. It translates to CASSQQVNTEAFF.

The chain has TRBV20-1 and TRBJ1-2; D might be TRBD1 (5 bases). The CDR3 extends over 11 amino acids. Germline assignment: CDR1 DFQATT and CDR2 SNEGSKA (reference sequence). The CDR3 loop reads CSGGDLYGYTF. The CDR3 DNA reads as TGCAGCGGGGGTGATCTCTATGGCTACACCTTC.

The chain links TRBV6-5 to TRBJ2-3; D might be TRBD2 (7 bases). Trimming shortened V by 2 bases and J by 6 bases, and 18 bases separated the two germline ends. The CDR3 loop spans 16 amino acids. The V gene's germline CDR1 is MNHEY and CDR2 SVGAGI. The CDR3, as DNA: TGTGCCAGCAGTTACGACCGGGGGGCCCTGGGTGATACGCAGTATTTT. Protein sequence: CASSYDRGALGDTQYF.

This clone is large in the sample. The chain recombines TRBV2 with TRBJ2-7; D may be TRBD1 (5 bases). Trimming shortened V by 6 bases and J by 5 bases, and 11 bases separated the two germline ends. CDR1 is SNHLY, CDR2 FYNNEI, per germline. The CDR3 runs 12 residues. This chain's CDR3 is CASRTASHEQYF. The CDR3 coding sequence is TGTGCCAGCAGGACAGCATCCCACGAGCAGTACTTC.

V and J are TRBV10-3 and TRBJ1-1, with 7 bases lining up with TRBD1. The CDR3 extends over 14 amino acids. V was pared by 6 bases and J by 8 bases, with 12 bases of the junction left unmatched. The germline V gene encodes CDR1 ENHRY and CDR2 SYGVKD. The CDR3 sequence is CAIREGAWGKEAFF. CDR3 bases: TGTGCCATCAGGGAGGGGGCTTGGGGAAAAGAAGCTTTCTTT.

This rearrangement joins TRBV7-6 to TRBJ1-3; TRBD1 might be the D (6 bases). The V end lost 6 bases, the J end lost 1 base, and 10 bases lay between the germline ends. CDR1 is SGHVS, CDR2 FNYEAQ, per germline. CDR3 length: 14 residues. Written as DNA, the CDR3 is TGTGCCAGCAGACCTCAGGGGTCTGGAAACACCATATATTTT. It specifies CASRPQGSGNTIYF. Variable domain in full (rest from reference TRBV7-6 and TRBJ1-3): GAGVSQSPRYKVTKRGQDVALRCDPISGHVSLYWYRQALGQGPEFLTYFNYEAQQDKSGLPNDRFSAERPEGSISTLTIQRTEQRDSAMYRCASRPQGSGNTIYFGEGSWLTVV.

This sequence joins TRBV21-1 and TRBJ2-4; the table's D call, TRBD2, was not checked against the DNA. TRBV21-1 is an annotated pseudogene. This CDR3 region has 18 residues. The CDR3 region is CASSKGRLAGGDKNIQYF. CDR3 DNA: TGTGCCAGCAGCAAGGGGCGACTAGCGGGAGGGGACAAAAACATTCAGTACTTC.